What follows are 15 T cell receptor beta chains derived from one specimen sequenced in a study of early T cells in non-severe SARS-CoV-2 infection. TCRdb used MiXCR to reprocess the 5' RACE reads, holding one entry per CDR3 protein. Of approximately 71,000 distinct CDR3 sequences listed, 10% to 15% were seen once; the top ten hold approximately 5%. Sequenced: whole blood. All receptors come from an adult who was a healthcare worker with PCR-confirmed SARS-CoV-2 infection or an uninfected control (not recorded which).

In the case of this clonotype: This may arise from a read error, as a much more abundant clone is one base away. This CDR3 is CACRRTVVTGELFF. The CDR3 DNA is TGTGCCTGTCGTCGGACAGTCGTCACCGGGGAGCTGTTTTTT. The chain links TRBV18 to TRBJ2-2; TRBD1 might be the D (6 bases). V was trimmed by 11 bases and J by 4 bases, leaving 17 bases between them. The germline CDR1 and CDR2 sequences are KGHSH and LQKENI. The CDR3 covers 14 residues.

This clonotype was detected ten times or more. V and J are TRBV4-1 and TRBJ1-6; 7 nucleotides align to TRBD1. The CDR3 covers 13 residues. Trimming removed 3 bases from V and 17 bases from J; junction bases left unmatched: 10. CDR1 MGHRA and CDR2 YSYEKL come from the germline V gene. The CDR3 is CASSHILTGEVHF. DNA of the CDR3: TGCGCCAGCAGCCACATCTTAACAGGGGAGGTCCACTTT.

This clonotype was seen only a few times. CDR3 residues: CASSLTARRQETQYF. CDR3 sequence (DNA): TGTGCCAGCAGCTTGACTGCCAGGCGGCAAGAGACCCAGTACTTC. The rearrangement uses TRBV7-9 and TRBJ2-5; D remains unclear. The germline gives CDR1 SEHNR, CDR2 FQNEAQ (reference sequence). Trimming took off 3 bases at V and 2 bases at J, with 13 bases between the two ends. The length of the CDR3 is 15 residues.

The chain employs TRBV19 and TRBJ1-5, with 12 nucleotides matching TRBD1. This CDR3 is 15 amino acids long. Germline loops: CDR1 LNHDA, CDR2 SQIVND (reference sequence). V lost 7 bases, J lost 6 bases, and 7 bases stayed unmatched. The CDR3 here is CASTIGTGGLQPQHF. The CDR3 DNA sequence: TGTGCCAGTACCATTGGGACAGGGGGCCTTCAGCCCCAGCATTTT.

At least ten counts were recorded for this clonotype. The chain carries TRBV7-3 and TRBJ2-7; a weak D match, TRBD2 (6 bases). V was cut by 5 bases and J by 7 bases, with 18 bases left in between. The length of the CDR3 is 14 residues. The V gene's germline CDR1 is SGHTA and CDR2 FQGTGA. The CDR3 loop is CASSPGRGAGEQYF. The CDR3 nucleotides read TGTGCCAGCAGCCCCGGTCGAGGGGCGGGAGAGCAGTACTTC.

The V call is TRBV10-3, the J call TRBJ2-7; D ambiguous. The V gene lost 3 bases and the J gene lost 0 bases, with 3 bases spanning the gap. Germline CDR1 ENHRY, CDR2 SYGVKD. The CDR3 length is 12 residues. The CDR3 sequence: CAISDNSYEQYF. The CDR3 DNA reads TGTGCCATCAGTGACAACTCCTACGAGCAGTACTTC.

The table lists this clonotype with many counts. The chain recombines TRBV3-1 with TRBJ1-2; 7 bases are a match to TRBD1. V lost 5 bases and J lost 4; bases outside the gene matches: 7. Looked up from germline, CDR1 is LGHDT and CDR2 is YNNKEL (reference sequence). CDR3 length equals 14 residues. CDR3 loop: CASSFSDRVYGYTF. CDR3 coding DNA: TGTGCCAGCAGCTTTTCAGACAGGGTCTATGGCTACACCTTC.

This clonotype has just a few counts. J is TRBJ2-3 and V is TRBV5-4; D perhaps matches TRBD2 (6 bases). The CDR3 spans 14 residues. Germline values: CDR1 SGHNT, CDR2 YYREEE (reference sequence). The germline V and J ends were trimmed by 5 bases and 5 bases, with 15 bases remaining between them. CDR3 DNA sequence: TGTGCCAGCAGGCCCCTCCCGGGGGAAGATACGCAGTATTTT. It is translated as CASRPLPGEDTQYF. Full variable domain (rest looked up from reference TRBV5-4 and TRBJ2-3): ETGVTQSPTHLIKTRGQQVTLRCSSQSGHNTVSWYQQALGQGPQFIFQYYREEENGRGNFPPRFSGLQFPNYSSELNVNALELDDSALYLCASRPLPGEDTQYFGPGTRLTVL.

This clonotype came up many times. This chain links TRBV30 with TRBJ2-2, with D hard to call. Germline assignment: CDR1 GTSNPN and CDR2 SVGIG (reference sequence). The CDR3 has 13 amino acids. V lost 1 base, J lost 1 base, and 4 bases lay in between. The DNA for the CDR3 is TGTGCCTGGAGTGCCCGGAACACCGGGGAGCTGTTTTTT. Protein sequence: CAWSARNTGELFF.

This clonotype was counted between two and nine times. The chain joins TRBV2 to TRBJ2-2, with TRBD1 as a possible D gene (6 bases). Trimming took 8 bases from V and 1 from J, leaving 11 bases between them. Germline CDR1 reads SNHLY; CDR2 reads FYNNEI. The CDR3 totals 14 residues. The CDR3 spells CASGVGQNTGELFF. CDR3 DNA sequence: TGTGCCAGCGGGGTGGGACAGAACACCGGGGAGCTGTTTTTT. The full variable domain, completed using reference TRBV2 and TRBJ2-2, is EPEVTQTPSHQVTQMGQEVILRCVPISNHLYFYWYRQILGQKVEFLVSFYNNEISEKSEIFDDQFSVERPDGSNFTLKIRSTKLEDSAMYFCASGVGQNTGELFFGEGSRLTVL.

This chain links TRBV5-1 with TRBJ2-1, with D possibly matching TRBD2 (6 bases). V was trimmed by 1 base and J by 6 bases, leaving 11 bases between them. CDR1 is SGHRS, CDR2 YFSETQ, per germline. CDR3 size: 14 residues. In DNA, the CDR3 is TGCGCCAGCAGCTTGAAGGGCGGGACCAATGAGCAGTTCTTC. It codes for CASSLKGGTNEQFF.

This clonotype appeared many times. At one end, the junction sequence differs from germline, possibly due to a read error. The CDR3 sequence is CASSSSGQETQYF. The CDR3 nucleotides are TGTGCTAGCAGCTCGAGTGGCCAAGAGACCCAGTACTTC. This chain links TRBV7-7 with TRBJ2-5; D is unresolved. Germline V gene lookup returns CDR1 SSHAT and CDR2 FNYEAQ (reference sequence). The CDR3 spans 13 residues.

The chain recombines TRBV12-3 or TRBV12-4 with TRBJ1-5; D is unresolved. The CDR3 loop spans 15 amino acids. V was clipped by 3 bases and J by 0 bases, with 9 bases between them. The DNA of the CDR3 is TGTGCCAGCAGTTTTGGGCAGATTAGCAATCAGCCCCAGCATTTT. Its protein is CASSFGQISNQPQHF.

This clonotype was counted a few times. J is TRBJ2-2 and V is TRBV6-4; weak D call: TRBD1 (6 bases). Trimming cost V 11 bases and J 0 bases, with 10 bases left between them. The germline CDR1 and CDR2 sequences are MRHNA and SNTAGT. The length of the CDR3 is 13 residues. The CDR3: CAVGHTNTGELFF. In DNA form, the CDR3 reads TGTGCCGTGGGACATACGAACACCGGGGAGCTGTTTTTT.

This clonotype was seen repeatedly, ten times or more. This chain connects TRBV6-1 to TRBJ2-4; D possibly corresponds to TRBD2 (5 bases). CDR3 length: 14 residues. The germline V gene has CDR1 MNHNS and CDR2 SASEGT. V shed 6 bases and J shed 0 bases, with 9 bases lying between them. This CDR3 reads CASSSGIAKNIQYF. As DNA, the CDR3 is TGTGCCAGCAGCTCCGGGATAGCCAAAAACATTCAGTACTTC.